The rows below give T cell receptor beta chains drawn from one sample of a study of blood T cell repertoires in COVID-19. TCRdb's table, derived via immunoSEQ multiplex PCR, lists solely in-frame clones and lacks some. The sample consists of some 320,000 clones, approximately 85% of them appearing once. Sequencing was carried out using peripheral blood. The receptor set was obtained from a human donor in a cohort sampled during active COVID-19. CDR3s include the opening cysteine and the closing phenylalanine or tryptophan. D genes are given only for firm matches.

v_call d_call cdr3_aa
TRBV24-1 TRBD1 CATSDKPGQGSYNEQFF
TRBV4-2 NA CASSQEGVPGELFF
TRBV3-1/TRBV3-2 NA CASSRAAMEPQHF
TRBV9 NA CASERGEGNTIYF
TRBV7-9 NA CASSFQGIYSYEQYF
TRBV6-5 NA CASSPGELDYGYTF
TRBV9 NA CASSVDAGNSYEQYF
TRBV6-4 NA CASSDSRGSGYTF
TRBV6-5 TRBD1 CASFGQGKGTEAFF
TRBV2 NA CASSSRQDYGYTF
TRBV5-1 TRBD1 CASRLPGQGRKTEAFF
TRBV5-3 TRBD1 CASDLQGYTGELFF
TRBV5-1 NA CASSPDIEGYTF
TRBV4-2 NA CASSPSGSTNEKLFF
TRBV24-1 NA CATSDPARPNQPQHF
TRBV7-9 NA CASSLQGTDTQYF
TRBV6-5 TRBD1 CASSSDRGTRNYGYTF
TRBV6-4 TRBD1 CASSRAGGNPYNEQFF
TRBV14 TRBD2 CASSSLLAVATGELFF
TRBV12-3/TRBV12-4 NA CATAGGHNSPLHF
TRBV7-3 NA CASSFEMNTEAFF
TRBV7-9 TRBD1 CASSQVMTGDIGYTF
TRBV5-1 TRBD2 CASSLPTSGVATGELFF
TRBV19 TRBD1 CASSIVQGGYSNQPQHF
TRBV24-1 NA CATPGHDSSNYGYTF
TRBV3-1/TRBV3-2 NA CASSQGLDGYTF
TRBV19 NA CASRRGNSNQPQHF
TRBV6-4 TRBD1 CASSDQGQGVSEQFF
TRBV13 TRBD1 CASSLYGQGINIQYF
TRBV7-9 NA CASSLPTADYGYTF
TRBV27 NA CASRELGAAGNTIYF
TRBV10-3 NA CAISESTPGGSPLHF
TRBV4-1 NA CASSLSDSYPYEQYF